This TCR beta chain appears in the sequencing data of a study of shared clonotypes between healthy human individuals. TCRdb's copy holds only in-frame clones and misses some; the assay was immunoSEQ multiplex PCR. The sample contains roughly 500,000 clones, 70% to 80% of which appear only once. V was cut by 5 bases and J by 0 bases, with 9 bases left in between. The germline gives CDR1 MNHEY, CDR2 SVGAGI. The CDR3 has 14 amino acids. The table lists this clone with many counts. This clonotype was obtained from a woman aged 40 to 50 in good health. Some clones in this sample may be carry-over from other donors' samples. This chain uses TRBV6-5 with TRBJ2-3; TRBD2 is a possible D gene (6 bases). Sample: PBMCs. CDR3 sequence: CASSLGGSTDTQYF. The DNA of the CDR3 is TGTGCCAGCAGTCTCGGGGGAAGCACAGATACGCAGTATTTT.